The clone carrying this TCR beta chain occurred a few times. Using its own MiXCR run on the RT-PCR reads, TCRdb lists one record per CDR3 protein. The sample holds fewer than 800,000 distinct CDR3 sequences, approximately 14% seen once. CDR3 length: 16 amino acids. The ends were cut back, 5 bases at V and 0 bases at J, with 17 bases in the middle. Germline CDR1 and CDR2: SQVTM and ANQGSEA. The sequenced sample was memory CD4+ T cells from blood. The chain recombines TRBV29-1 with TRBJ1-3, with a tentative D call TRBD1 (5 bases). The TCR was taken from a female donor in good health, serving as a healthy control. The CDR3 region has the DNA TGCAGCGTTTGGGGCCGTAAAGGCAACTCTGGAAACACCATATATTTT. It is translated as CSVWGRKGNSGNTIYF.